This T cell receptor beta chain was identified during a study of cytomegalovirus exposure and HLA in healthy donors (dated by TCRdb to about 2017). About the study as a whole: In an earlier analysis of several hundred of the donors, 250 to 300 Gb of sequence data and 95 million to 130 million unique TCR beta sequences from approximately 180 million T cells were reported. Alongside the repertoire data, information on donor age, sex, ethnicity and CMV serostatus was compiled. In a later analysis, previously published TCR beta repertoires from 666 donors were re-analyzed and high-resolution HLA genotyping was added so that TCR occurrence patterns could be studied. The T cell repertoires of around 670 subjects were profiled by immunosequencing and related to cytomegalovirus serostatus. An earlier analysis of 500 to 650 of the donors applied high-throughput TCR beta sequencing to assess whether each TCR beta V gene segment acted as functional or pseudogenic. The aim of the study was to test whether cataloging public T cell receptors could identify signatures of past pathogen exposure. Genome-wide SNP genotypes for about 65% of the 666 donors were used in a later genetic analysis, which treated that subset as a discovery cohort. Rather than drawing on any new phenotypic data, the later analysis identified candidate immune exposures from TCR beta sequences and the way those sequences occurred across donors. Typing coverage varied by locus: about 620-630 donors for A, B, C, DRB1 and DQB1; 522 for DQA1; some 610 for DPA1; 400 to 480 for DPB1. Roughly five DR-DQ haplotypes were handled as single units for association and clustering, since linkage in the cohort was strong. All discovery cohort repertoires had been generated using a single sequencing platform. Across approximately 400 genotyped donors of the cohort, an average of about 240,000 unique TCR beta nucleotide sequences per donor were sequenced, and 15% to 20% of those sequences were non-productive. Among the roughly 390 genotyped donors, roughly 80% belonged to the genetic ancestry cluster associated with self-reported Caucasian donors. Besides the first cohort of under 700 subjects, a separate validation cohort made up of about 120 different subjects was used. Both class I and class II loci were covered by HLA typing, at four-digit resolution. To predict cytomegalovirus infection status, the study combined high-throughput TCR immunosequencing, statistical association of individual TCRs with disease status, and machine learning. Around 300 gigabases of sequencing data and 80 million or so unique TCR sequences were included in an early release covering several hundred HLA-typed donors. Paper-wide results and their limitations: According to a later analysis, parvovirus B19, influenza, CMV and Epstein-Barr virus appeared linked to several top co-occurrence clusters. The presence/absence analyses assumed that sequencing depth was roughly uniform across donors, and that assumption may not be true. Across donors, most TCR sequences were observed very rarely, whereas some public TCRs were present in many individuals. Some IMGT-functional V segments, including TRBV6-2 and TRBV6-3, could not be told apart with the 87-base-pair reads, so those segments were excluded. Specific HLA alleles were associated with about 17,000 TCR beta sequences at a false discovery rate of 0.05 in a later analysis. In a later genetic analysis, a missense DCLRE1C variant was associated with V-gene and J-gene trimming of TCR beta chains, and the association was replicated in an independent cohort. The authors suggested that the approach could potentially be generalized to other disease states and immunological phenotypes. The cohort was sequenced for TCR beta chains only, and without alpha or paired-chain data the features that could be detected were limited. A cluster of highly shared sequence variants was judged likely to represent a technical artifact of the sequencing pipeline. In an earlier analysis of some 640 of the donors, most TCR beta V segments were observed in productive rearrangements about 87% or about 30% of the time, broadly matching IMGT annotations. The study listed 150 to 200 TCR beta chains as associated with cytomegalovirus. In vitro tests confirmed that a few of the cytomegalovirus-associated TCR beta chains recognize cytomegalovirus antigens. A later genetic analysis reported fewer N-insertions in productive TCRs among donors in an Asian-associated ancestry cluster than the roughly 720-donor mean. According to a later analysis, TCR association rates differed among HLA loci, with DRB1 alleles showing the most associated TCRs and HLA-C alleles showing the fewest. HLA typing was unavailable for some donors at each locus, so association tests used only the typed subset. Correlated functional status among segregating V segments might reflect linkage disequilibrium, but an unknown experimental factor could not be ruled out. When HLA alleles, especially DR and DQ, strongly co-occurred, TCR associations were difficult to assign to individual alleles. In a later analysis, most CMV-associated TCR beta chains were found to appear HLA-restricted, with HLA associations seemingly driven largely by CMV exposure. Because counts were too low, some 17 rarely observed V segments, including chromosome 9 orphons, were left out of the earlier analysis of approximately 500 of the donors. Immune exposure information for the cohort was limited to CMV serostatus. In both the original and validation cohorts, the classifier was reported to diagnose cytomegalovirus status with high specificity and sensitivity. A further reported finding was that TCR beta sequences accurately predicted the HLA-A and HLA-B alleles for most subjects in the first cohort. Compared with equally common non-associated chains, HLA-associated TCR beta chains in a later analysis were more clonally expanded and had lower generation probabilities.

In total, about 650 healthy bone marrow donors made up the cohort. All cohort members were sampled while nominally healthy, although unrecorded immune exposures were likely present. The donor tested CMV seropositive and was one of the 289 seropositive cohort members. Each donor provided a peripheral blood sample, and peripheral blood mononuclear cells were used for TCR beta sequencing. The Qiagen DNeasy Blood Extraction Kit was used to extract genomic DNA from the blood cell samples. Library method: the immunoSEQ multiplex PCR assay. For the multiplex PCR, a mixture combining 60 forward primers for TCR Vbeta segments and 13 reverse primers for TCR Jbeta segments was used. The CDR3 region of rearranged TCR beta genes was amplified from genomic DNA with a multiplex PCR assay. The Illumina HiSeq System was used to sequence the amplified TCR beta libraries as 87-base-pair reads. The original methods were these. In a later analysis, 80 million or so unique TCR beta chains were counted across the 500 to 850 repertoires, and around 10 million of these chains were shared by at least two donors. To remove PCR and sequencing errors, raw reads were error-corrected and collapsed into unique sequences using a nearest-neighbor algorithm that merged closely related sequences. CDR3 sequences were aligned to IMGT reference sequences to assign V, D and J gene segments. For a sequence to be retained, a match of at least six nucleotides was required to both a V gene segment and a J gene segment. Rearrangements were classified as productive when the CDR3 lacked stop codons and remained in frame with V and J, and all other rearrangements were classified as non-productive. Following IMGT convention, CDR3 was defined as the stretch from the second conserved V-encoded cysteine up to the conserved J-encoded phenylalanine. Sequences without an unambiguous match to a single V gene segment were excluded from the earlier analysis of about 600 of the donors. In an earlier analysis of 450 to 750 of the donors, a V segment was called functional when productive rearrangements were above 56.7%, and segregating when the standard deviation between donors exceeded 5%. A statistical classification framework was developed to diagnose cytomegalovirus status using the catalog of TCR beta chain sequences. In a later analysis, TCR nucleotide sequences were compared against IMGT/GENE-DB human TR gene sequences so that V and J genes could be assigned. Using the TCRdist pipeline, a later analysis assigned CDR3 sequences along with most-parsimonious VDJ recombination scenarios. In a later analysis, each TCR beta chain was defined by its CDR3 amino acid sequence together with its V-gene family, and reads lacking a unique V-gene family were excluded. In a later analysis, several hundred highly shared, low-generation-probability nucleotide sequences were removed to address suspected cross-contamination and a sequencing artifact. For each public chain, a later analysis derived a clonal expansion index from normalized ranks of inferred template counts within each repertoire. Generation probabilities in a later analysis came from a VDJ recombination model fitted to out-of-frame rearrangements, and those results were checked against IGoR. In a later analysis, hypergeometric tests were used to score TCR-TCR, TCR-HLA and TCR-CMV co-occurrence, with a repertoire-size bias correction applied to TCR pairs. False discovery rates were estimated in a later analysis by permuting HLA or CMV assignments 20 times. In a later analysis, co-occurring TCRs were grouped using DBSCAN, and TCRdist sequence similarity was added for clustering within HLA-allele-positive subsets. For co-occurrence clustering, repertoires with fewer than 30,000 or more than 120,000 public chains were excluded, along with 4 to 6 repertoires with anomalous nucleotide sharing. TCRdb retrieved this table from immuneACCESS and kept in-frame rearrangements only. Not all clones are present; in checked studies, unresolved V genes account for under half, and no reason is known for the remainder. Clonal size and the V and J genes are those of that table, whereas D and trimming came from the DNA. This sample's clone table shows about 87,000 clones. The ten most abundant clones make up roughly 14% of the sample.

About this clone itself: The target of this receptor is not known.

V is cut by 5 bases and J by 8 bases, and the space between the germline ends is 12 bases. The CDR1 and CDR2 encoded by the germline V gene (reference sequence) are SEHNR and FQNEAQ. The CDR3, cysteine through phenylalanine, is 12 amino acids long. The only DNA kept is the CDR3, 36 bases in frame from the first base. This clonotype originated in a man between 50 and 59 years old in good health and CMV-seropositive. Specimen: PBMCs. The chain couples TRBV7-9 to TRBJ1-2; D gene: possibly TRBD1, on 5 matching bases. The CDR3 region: CASSPGGRGYTF. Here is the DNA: TGTGCCAGCAGCCCCGGGGGGAGGGGCTACACCTTC.